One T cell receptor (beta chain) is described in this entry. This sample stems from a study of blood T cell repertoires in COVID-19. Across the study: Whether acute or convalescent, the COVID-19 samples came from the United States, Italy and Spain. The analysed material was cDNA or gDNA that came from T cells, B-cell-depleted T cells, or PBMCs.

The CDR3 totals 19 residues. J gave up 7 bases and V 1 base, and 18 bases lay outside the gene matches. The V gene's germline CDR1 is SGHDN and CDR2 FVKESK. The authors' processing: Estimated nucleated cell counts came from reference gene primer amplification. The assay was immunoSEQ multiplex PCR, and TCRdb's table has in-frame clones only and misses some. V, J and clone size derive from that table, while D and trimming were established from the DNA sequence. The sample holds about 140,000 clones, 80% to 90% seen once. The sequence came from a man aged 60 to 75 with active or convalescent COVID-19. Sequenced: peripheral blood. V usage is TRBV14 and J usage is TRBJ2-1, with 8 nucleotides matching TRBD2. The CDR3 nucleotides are TGTGCCAGCAGCCAAGTCGGAACACATGGGACTAGTCCCGTTAATGAGCAGTTCTTC. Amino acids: CASSQVGTHGTSPVNEQFF.